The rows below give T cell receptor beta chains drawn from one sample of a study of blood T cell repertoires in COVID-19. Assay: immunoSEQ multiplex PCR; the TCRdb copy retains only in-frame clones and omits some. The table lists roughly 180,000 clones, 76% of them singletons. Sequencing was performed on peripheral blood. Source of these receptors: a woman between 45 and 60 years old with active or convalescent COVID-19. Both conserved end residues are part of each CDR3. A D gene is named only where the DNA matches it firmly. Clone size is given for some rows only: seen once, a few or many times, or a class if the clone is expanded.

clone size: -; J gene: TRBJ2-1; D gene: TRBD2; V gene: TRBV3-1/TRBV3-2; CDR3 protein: CASSQARTSGNNEQFF; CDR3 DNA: TGTGCCAGCAGCCAAGCTCGGACTAGCGGCAACAATGAGCAGTTCTTC
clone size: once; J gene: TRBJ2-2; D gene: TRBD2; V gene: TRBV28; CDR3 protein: CAAGLAPAGELFF; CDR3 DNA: TGTGCCGCAGGACTAGCACCCGCCGGGGAGCTGTTTTTT
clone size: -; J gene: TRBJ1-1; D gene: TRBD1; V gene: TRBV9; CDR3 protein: CASSANRGWGTEAFF; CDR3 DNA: TGTGCCAGCAGCGCAAACAGGGGTTGGGGCACTGAAGCTTTCTTT
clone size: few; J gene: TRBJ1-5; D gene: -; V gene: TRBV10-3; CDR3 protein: CAISDGRTGQPQHF; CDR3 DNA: TGTGCCATCAGTGATGGCCGCACCGGGCAGCCCCAGCATTTT
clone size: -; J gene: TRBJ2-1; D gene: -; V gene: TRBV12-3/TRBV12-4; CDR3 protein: CASRLNNEQFF; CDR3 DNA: TGTGCCAGCAGACTAAACAATGAGCAGTTCTTC
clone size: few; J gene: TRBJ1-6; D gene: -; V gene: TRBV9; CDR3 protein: CASSARIGEGSPLHF; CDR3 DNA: TGTGCCAGCAGCGCGCGCATCGGGGAAGGGTCACCCCTCCACTTT
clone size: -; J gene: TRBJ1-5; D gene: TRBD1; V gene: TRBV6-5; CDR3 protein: CASSSRQGSSNQPQHF; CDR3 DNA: TGTGCCAGCAGTTCCCGACAGGGGTCGAGCAATCAGCCCCAGCATTTT
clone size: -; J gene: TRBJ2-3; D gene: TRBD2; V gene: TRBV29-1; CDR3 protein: CSVAGGLGTDTQYF; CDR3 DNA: TGCAGCGTGGCGGGGGGGCTTGGTACAGATACGCAGTATTTT
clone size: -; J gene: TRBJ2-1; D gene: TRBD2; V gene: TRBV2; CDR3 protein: CASSETSGMQFF; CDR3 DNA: TGTGCCAGCAGTGAGACTAGCGGGATGCAGTTCTTC
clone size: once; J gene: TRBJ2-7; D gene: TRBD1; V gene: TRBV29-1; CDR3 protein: CSVSGGLDSYEQYF; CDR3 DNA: TGCAGCGTGTCAGGGGGCTTGGACTCCTACGAGCAGTACTTC
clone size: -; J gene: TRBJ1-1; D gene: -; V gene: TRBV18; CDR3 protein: CASSIGVSGTEAFF; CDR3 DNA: TGTGCCAGCTCAATTGGGGTCAGCGGGACTGAAGCTTTCTTT
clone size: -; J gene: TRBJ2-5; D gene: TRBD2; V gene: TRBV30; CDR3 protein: CASQASGGAGETQYF; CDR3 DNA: TGTGCCTCCCAGGCTAGCGGGGGGGCGGGGGAGACCCAGTACTTC
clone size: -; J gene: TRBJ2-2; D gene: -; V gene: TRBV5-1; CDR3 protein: CASSLNTANTGELFF; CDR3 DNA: TGCGCCAGCAGCTTGAACACAGCGAACACCGGGGAGCTGTTTTTT
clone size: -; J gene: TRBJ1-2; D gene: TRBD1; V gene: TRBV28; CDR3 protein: CASSLRGLSYGYTF; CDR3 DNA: TGTGCCAGCAGTCTTAGGGGGCTTTCCTATGGCTACACCTTC
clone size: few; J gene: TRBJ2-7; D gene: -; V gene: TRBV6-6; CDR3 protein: CASSYSGGPYEQYF; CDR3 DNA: TGTGCCAGCAGTTACTCCGGGGGACCCTACGAGCAGTACTTC
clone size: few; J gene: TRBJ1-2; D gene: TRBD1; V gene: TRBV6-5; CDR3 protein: CASSYVSGGRGYTF; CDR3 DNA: TGTGCCAGCAGTTACGTGTCAGGGGGAAGGGGCTACACCTTC
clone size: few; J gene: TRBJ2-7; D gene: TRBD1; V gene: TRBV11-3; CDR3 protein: CASSLDDRGHEQYF; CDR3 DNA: TGTGCCAGCAGCTTAGATGACAGGGGACACGAGCAGTACTTC
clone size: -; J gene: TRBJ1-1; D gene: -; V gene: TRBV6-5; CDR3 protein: CASTGSGTSEAFF; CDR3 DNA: TGTGCCAGCACCGGCTCCGGGACTTCTGAAGCTTTCTTT
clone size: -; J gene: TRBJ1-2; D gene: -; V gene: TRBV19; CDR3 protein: CASKGIGAYGYTF; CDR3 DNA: TGTGCCAGTAAGGGCATTGGGGCCTATGGCTACACCTTC
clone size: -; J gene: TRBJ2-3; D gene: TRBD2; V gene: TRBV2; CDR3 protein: CASRGPLAGVADTQYF; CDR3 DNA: TGTGCCAGCAGGGGACCGCTAGCGGGAGTTGCAGATACGCAGTATTTT
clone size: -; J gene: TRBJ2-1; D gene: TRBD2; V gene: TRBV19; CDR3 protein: CASTGGYNEQFF; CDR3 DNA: TGTGCCAGTACGGGGGGCTACAATGAGCAGTTCTTC
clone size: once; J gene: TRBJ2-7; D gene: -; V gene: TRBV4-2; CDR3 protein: CASSQEKGGGYEQYF; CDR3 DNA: TGTGCCAGCAGCCAAGAGAAGGGAGGGGGTTACGAGCAGTACTTC
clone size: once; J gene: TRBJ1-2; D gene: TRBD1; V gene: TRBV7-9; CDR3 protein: CASSNHFRDRGASYGYTF; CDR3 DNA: TGTGCCAGCAGCAATCACTTTCGCGACAGGGGGGCCTCCTATGGCTACACCTTC
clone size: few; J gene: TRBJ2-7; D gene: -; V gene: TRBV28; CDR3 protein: CASSLSLGPLNEQYF; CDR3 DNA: TGTGCCAGCAGTTTATCATTGGGCCCCCTGAACGAGCAGTACTTC
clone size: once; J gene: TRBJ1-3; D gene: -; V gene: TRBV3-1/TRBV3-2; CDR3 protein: CASSPLRTGNTIYF; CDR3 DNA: TGTGCCAGCAGCCCGCTGCGGACAGGAAACACCATATATTTT
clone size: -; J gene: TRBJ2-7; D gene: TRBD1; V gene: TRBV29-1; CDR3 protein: CSVAGGQGRPYEQYF; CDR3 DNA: TGCAGCGTTGCGGGAGGACAGGGGAGGCCCTACGAGCAGTACTTC
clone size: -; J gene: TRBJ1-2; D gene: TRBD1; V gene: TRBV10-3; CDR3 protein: CAISTGTGDNYGYTF; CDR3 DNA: TGTGCCATCAGTACCGGGACAGGGGATAACTATGGCTACACCTTC
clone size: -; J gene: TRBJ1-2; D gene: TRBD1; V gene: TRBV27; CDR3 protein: CASSRGQGGSYGYTF; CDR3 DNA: TGTGCCAGCAGCAGAGGACAGGGAGGAAGCTATGGCTACACCTTC
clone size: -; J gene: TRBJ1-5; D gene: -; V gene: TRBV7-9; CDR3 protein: CASSLGKREINQPQHF; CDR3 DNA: TGTGCCAGCAGCTTGGGGAAAAGGGAGATCAATCAGCCCCAGCATTTT
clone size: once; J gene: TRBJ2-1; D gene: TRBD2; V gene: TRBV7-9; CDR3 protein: CASSLAQGTSGVREQFF; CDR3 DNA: TGTGCCAGCAGCTTAGCGCAGGGGACTAGCGGAGTTAGAGAGCAGTTCTTC
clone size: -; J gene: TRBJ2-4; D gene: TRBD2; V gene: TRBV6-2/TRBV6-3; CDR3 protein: CASSKLAGGAKNIQYF; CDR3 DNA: TGTGCCAGCAGTAAACTAGCGGGGGGCGCCAAAAACATTCAGTACTTC
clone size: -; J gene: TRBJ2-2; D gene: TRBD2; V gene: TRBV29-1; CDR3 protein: CRARGASGGANTGELFF; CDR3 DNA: TGCCGCGCCCGGGGGGCTAGCGGGGGGGCGAACACCGGGGAGCTGTTTTTT
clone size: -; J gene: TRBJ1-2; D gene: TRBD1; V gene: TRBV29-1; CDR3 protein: CSAGTDYGYTF; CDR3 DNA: TGCAGCGCTGGGACAGACTATGGCTACACCTTC
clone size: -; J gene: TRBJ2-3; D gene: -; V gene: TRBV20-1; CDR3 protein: CSARDSRTQYF; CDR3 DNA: TGCAGTGCTAGAGATAGCAGAACGCAGTATTTT
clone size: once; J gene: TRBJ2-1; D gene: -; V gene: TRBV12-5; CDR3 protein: CASGLVRGIYNEQFF; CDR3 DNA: TGTGCTAGTGGTTTGGTACGGGGGATCTACAATGAGCAGTTCTTC
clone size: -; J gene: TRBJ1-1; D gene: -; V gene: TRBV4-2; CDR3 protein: CASSQVPGDSNTEAFF; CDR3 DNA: TGTGCCAGCAGCCAAGTCCCGGGGGACTCGAACACTGAAGCTTTCTTT
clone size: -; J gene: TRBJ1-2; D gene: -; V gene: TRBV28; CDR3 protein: CASNPSWQGYTF; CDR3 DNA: TGTGCCAGCAACCCCTCGTGGCAGGGCTACACCTTC
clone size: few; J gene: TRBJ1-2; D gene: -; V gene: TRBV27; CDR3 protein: CASSHRVENHGYTF; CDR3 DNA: TGTGCCAGCAGCCACAGGGTTGAGAACCATGGCTACACCTTC
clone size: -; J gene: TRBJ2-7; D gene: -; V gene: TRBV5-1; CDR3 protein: CASSLGPQYEQYF; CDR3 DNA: TGCGCCAGCAGCTTGGGGCCCCAGTACGAGCAGTACTTC
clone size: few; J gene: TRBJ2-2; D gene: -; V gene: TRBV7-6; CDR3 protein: CASSPNRQGNTGELFF; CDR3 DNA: TGTGCCAGCAGCCCCAATCGGCAGGGGAACACCGGGGAGCTGTTTTTT
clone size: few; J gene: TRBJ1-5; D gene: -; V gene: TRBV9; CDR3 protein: CASSKGDSNQPQHF; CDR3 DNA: TGTGCCAGCAGCAAAGGGGATAGCAATCAGCCCCAGCATTTT
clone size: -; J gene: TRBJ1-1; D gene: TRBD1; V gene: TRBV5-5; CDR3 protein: CASSYYRGENTEAFF; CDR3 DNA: TGTGCCAGCAGCTATTACAGGGGGGAGAACACTGAAGCTTTCTTT
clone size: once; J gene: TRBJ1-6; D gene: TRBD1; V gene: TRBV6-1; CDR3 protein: CASSNRGERNSPLHF; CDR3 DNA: TGTGCCAGCAGTAACAGGGGTGAGAGGAATTCACCCCTCCACTTT
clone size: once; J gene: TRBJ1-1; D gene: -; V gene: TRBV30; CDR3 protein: CAWRETGRDTEAFF; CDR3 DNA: TGTGCCTGGAGAGAAACAGGCCGGGACACTGAAGCTTTCTTT
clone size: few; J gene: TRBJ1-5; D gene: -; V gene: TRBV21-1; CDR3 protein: CASSKRAPGTASSNQPQHF; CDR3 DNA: TGTGCCAGCAGCAAAAGGGCCCCAGGGACTGCGTCGAGCAATCAGCCCCAGCATTTT
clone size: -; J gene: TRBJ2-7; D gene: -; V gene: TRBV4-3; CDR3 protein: CASSQGPDSTYEQYF; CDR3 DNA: TGCGCCAGCAGCCAAGGTCCGGACAGTACCTACGAGCAGTACTTC
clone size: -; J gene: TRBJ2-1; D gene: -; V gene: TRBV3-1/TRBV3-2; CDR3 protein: CASSKPRSPWPGDNEQFF; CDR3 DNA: TGTGCCAGCAGCAAGCCAAGATCCCCCTGGCCAGGGGACAATGAGCAGTTCTTC
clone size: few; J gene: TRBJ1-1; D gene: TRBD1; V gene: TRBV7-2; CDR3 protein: CASSYLTGGYTEAFF; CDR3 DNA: TGTGCCAGCAGCTATTTGACAGGGGGCTACACTGAAGCTTTCTTT
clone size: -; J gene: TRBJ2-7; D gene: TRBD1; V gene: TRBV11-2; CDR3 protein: CASSLGWGTGESYEQYF; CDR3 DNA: TGTGCCAGCAGCTTAGGGTGGGGGACAGGGGAGTCCTACGAGCAGTACTTC
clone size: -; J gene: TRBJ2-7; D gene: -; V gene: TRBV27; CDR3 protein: CARGPRVTDKSYEQYF; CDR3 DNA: TGTGCCCGAGGCCCCCGGGTGACAGACAAATCCTACGAGCAGTACTTC
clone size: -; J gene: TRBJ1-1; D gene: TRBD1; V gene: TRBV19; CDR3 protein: CASRGTGDTEAFF; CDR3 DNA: TGTGCCAGTAGGGGTACAGGGGACACTGAAGCTTTCTTT
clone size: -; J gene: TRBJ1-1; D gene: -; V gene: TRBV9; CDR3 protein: CASSVYYGNTEAFF; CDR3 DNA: TGTGCCAGCAGCGTATATTACGGGAACACTGAAGCTTTCTTT
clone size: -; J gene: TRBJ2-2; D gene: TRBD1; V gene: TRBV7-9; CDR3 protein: CASSSRQGGTGELFF; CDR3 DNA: TGTGCCAGCAGCTCCCGACAGGGGGGCACCGGGGAGCTGTTTTTT
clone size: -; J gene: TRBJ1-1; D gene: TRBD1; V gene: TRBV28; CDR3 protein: CASSLQTGGNTEAFF; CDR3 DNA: TGTGCCAGCAGTTTGCAGACAGGGGGGAACACTGAAGCTTTCTTT
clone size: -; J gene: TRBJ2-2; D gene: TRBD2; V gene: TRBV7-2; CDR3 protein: CASSTAPGLAAGELFF; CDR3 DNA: TGTGCCAGCAGCACAGCGCCGGGACTAGCGGCCGGGGAGCTGTTTTTT